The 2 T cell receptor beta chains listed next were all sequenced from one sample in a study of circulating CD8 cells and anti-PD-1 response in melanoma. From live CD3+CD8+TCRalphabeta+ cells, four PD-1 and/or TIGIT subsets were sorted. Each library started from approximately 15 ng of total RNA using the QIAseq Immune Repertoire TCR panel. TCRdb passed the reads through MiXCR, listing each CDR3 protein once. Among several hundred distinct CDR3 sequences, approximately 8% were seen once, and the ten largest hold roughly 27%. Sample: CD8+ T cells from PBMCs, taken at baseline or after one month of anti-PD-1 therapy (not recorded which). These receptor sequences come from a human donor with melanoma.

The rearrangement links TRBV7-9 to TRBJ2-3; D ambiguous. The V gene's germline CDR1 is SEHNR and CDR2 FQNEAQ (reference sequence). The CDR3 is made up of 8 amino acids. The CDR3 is CEKDTQYF. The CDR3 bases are TGTGAAAAGGATACGCAGTATTTT.

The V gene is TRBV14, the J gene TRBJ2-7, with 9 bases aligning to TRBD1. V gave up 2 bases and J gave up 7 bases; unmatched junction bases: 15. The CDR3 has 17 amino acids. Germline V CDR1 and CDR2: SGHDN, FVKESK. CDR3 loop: CASSQKYLTGGFREQYF. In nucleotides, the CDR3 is TGTGCCAGCAGCCAAAAATACTTGACAGGGGGATTTCGAGAGCAGTACTTC.